The 32 T cell receptor beta chains in this list originate from one sample, sequenced in a study of T cells after yellow fever vaccination. TCRdb passed the 5' RACE reads through MiXCR, listing each CDR3 protein once. The sample comprises roughly 330,000 distinct CDR3 sequences, roughly 6.8% of which are singletons, and 18% rests with the top ten. The sample in question was PBMCs, obtained 45 days after the first yellow fever vaccination. All receptors derive from a young man who received the YFV17D yellow fever vaccine.

The chain carries TRBV20-1 and TRBJ2-1; TRBD1 matches at 10 bases. V shed 1 base, J shed 1 base, and the junction held 7 bases outside the gene matches. Germline CDR1 DFQATT, CDR2 SNEGSKA (reference sequence). The CDR3 is made up of 17 amino acids. CDR3 sequence reads: CSARVGTGVLSYNEQFF. Written as DNA, the CDR3 is TGCAGTGCTAGAGTCGGGACAGGGGTCCTATCCTACAATGAGCAGTTCTTC.

This chain connects TRBV6-5 to TRBJ1-5; D remains unclear. Trimming cost V 6 bases and J 2 bases, with 14 bases left between them. This CDR3 region has 15 residues. CDR1 and CDR2 (germline): MNHEY, SVGAGI. This CDR3 reads CASSPPGGGNQPQHF. The DNA for the CDR3 is TGTGCCAGCAGCCCCCCGGGTGGTGGCAATCAGCCCCAGCATTTT.

The chain combines TRBV6-1 with TRBJ2-2; no clear D. V lost 7 bases, J lost 0 bases, and 15 bases lay in between. This CDR3 is 16 amino acids long. Germline CDR1 reads MNHNS; CDR2 reads SASEGT. The CDR3 DNA sequence: TGTGCCAGCACCTCCTTCCCCGGGCCGAACACCGGGGAGCTGTTTTTT. Protein: CASTSFPGPNTGELFF.

This clonotype was observed at least ten times. This chain joins TRBV29-1 and TRBJ2-3; D gene unclear. Germline V lookup: CDR1 SQVTM, CDR2 ANQGSEA. The CDR3 sequence is 14 residues long. Trimming pared 4 bases from V and 1 base from J, leaving 12 bases between. The CDR3 is CSVATGRGTDTQYF. DNA of the CDR3: TGCAGCGTTGCTACGGGCCGCGGCACAGATACGCAGTATTTT.

This clonotype was recorded many times. The CDR3 coding sequence is TGCGCCAGCAGCTTGGCCCTAGCGGGGGGAGACGAGCAGTACTTC. It yields the protein CASSLALAGGDEQYF. The genes are TRBV5-1 and TRBJ2-7, with TRBD2 matching over 11 bases. The CDR3 is 15 residues long. With V trimmed by 0 bases and J by 5 bases, 4 bases remained unmatched. The germline CDR1 and CDR2 sequences are SGHRS and YFSETQ.

V is TRBV30 and J is TRBJ1-1; a possible D gene is TRBD1 (6 bases). The ends were cut back, 0 bases at V and 10 bases at J, with 15 bases in the middle. Germline V gives CDR1 GTSNPN, CDR2 SVGIG (reference sequence). The CDR3 contains 13 residues. The CDR3 loop is CAWSVEGVGRAFF. CDR3 DNA: TGTGCCTGGAGTGTAGAGGGGGTGGGCAGAGCTTTCTTT.

This clonotype came up many times. The chain combines TRBV20-1 with TRBJ1-5; 7 nucleotides line up with TRBD1. The CDR3 extends over 15 amino acids. The ends lost 5 bases at V and 0 bases at J; junction bases unmatched: 7. Germline-derived CDR1 and CDR2 are DFQATT and SNEGSKA (reference sequence). This CDR3 is CSALTGVYSNQPQHF. CDR3 in DNA: TGCAGTGCTCTCACAGGGGTTTATAGCAATCAGCCCCAGCATTTT.

The chain carries TRBV5-1 and TRBJ2-1; TRBD1 aligns across 11 bases. Trimming took 4 bases from V and 8 from J; bases not matched to a gene: 5. The CDR3 loop spans 14 amino acids. CDR1 is SGHRS and CDR2 is YFSETQ in the germline V gene. The CDR3 loop reads CASSTGQGVDEQFF. DNA for the CDR3: TGCGCCAGCAGCACGGGACAGGGGGTCGATGAGCAGTTCTTC. Full variable domain (remainder filled in from reference TRBV5-1 and TRBJ2-1): KAGVTQTPRYLIKTRGQQVTLSCSPISGHRSVSWYQQTPGQGLQFLFEYFSETQRNKGNFPGRFSGRQFSNSRSEMNVSTLELGDSALYLCASSTGQGVDEQFFGPGTRLTVL.

This chain joins TRBV5-4 and TRBJ1-2; D is unresolved. Germline V gene data show CDR1 as SGHNT and CDR2 as YYREEE (reference sequence). The CDR3 covers 14 residues. Trimming removed 0 bases from V and 10 bases from J, with 16 bases in between. CDR3 in amino acids: CASSLAKGLNDYTF. The CDR3 DNA reads TGTGCCAGCAGCTTGGCCAAGGGTTTAAATGACTACACCTTC.

The chain uses TRBV5-1 and TRBJ2-1; D is unclear. Trimming shortened V by 1 base and J by 9 bases, and 8 bases separated the two germline ends. This CDR3 spans 12 amino acids. CDR1 and CDR2 (germline): SGHRS, YFSETQ. The CDR3 here is CASSLSSTEQFF. The CDR3 DNA sequence: TGCGCCAGCAGCTTGTCCAGCACTGAGCAGTTCTTC. Full variable domain (remainder filled in from reference TRBV5-1 and TRBJ2-1): KAGVTQTPRYLIKTRGQQVTLSCSPISGHRSVSWYQQTPGQGLQFLFEYFSETQRNKGNFPGRFSGRQFSNSRSEMNVSTLELGDSALYLCASSLSSTEQFFGPGTRLTVL.

This clonotype was seen a handful of times. The chain has TRBV7-2 and TRBJ2-7; 8 bases agree with TRBD2. Trimming took 4 bases from V and 3 from J; bases not matched to a gene: 8. CDR3 length: 15 residues. The germline V gene encodes CDR1 SGHTA and CDR2 FQGNSA. Written as DNA, the CDR3 is TGTGCCAGCAGCTCCAGGACGGGGGGGGGCTACGAGCAGTACTTC. This gives the protein CASSSRTGGGYEQYF. Looking up the rest from reference TRBV7-2 and TRBJ2-7 gives the full variable domain: GAGVSQSPSNKVTEKGKDVELRCDPISGHTALYWYRQSLGQGLEFLIYFQGNSAPDKSGLPSDRFSAERTGGSVSTLTIQRTQQEDSAVYLCASSSRTGGGYEQYFGPGTRLTVT.

The chain employs TRBV7-9 and TRBJ1-5; no firm D call. Trimming stripped 2 bases from V and 6 bases from J, with 11 bases between. This CDR3 is built from 14 residues. CDR1 and CDR2 (germline): SEHNR, FQNEAQ (reference sequence). In DNA, the CDR3 is TGTGCCAGCAGCTTAATAACCATGAGTCAGCCCCAGCATTTT. Encoded protein: CASSLITMSQPQHF.

This clonotype was detected many times. This chain connects TRBV7-2 to TRBJ2-5; D ambiguous. Germline V CDR1 and CDR2: SGHTA, FQGNSA. The CDR3 loop spans 14 amino acids. V was clipped by 4 bases and J by 4 bases, with 13 bases between them. CDR3 nucleotide sequence: TGTGCCAGCAGCTCGCCTCCGTTAACAGAGACCCAGTACTTC. It is translated as CASSSPPLTETQYF.

The gene calls are TRBV18 and TRBJ2-6; D ambiguous. The CDR3 consists of 14 residues. Looked up from germline, CDR1 is KGHSH and CDR2 is LQKENI. Trimming stripped 5 bases from V and 9 bases from J, with 14 bases between. The CDR3 nucleotides read TGTGCCAGCTCAAGTTCTTCCACGATCAACGTCCTGACTTTC. Translating gives CASSSSSTINVLTF. Full variable domain (outside the CDR3, taken from reference TRBV18 and TRBJ2-6): NAGVMQNPRHLVRRRGQEARLRCSPMKGHSHVYWYRQLPEEGLKFMVYLQKENIIDESGMPKERFSAEFPKEGPSILRIQQVVRGDSAAYFCASSSSSTINVLTFGAGSRLTVL.

The chain uses TRBV4-3 and TRBJ1-1; D not resolved. This CDR3 has 14 amino acids. Per the germline V gene, CDR1 is LGHNA and CDR2 is YSLEER. Trimming cost V 6 bases and J 1 base, with 12 bases left between them. This CDR3 is CASRPDSSNTEAFF. CDR3 bases: TGCGCCAGCAGACCAGACTCGTCGAACACTGAAGCTTTCTTT.

V and J are TRBV12-3 or TRBV12-4 and TRBJ2-5; D not certain. Trimming left V 1 base short and J 5 bases short, with 8 bases between. The CDR3 is 13 residues long. The CDR3 DNA reads TGTGCCAGCAGTTTAGGTTCATGGGAGACCCAGTACTTC. It translates to CASSLGSWETQYF.

V is TRBV5-4 and J is TRBJ2-5; D remains unclear. Germline V CDR1 and CDR2: SGHNT, YYREEE (reference sequence). Trimming took 2 bases from V and 5 from J, leaving 7 bases between them. CDR3 length equals 12 residues. This CDR3 is CASSFDTETQYF. CDR3 DNA sequence: TGTGCCAGCAGCTTCGATACGGAGACCCAGTACTTC.

There are a few counts of this clonotype. The rearrangement joins TRBV12-3 or TRBV12-4 to TRBJ1-2; possible D gene TRBD1, 5 bases. CDR3 length: 12 residues. V gave up 3 bases and J gave up 4 bases, with 6 bases separating them. In DNA form, the CDR3 reads TGTGCCAGCAGTTTCGGGGGCTATGGCTACACCTTC. Translation gives CASSFGGYGYTF.

V and J are TRBV15 and TRBJ2-6; tentative D call: TRBD1 (5 bases). Trimming pared 11 bases from V and 0 bases from J, leaving 26 bases between. The length of the CDR3 is 19 residues. Germline V CDR1 and CDR2: LNHNV, YYDKDF (reference sequence). The chain's CDR3 is CAQESVQAEDSSGANVLTF. The CDR3 DNA sequence: TGTGCCCAAGAGTCCGTACAGGCCGAGGATTCCTCTGGGGCCAACGTCCTGACTTTC.

Points on this clonotype: In this CDR3 the conserved last residue, phenylalanine or tryptophan, is missing, so a read error is likely. It is unclear where the CDR3 begins or ends on the DNA, so no DNA is shown, and the CDR3 is as TCRdb lists it. The chain carries TRBV30 and TRBJ1-2; the table's D gene call, TRBD1, was not cross checked with the DNA. With termini counted, the CDR3 has 10 amino acids. Per germline, CDR1 GTSNPN and CDR2 SVGIG (reference sequence). CDR3 amino acids: CAWDRDRAFL.

The V call is TRBV25-1, the J call TRBJ1-5; D is uncertain. This CDR3 spans 15 amino acids. Looked up from germline, CDR1 is MGHDK and CDR2 is SYGVNS. The V end was cut by 2 bases, the J end by 2 bases, with 10 bases between. CDR3 loop: CASSEPVGGNQPQHF. CDR3 nucleotide sequence: TGTGCCAGCAGTGAACCCGTCGGTGGCAATCAGCCCCAGCATTTT.

The gene calls are TRBV20-1 and TRBJ1-1; possible D gene TRBD1, 6 bases. Looked up from germline, CDR1 is DFQATT and CDR2 is SNEGSKA (reference sequence). This CDR3 is 13 amino acids long. V lost 6 bases to trimming and J lost 5 bases, with 16 bases between them. The CDR3 nucleotides read TGCAGTGCCCCGTCGGGGGCCCGGACTGAAGCTTTCTTT. Translated: CSAPSGARTEAFF.

The chain carries TRBV12-3 or TRBV12-4 and TRBJ2-3, with D possibly being TRBD2 (6 bases). CDR3 length: 15 amino acids. V lost 2 bases and J 0 bases, leaving 9 bases between the germline ends. CDR3 amino acids: CASSLREASTDTQYF. The DNA of the CDR3 is TGTGCCAGCAGTTTAAGGGAGGCCAGCACAGATACGCAGTATTTT.

A few counts support this clonotype. The gene calls are TRBV6-1 and TRBJ2-7; perhaps TRBD2 as D (5 bases). From germline, CDR1 is MNHNS and CDR2 SASEGT. The ends were cut back, 6 bases at V and 1 base at J, with 16 bases in the middle. This CDR3 spans 15 amino acids. The CDR3 nucleotides read TGTGCCAGCAGCCTCCCCGGGGAGTCGTCCTACGAGCAGTACTTC. Encoded protein: CASSLPGESSYEQYF.

The J gene is TRBJ2-7, the V gene TRBV5-1, with 11 bases aligning to TRBD2. Germline V gene sequence: CDR1 SGHRS, CDR2 YFSETQ. Trimming took 0 bases from V and 3 from J; bases not matched to a gene: 5. This CDR3 is built from 16 residues. The CDR3 spells CASSLALAGGDYEQYF. In DNA, the CDR3 is TGCGCCAGCAGCTTGGCCCTAGCGGGGGGTGACTACGAGCAGTACTTC.

There are many counts of this clonotype. The gene calls are TRBV29-1 and TRBJ2-5, with unresolved D. Germline V gene sequence: CDR1 SQVTM, CDR2 ANQGSEA. Trimming cost V 8 bases and J 4 bases, with 11 bases left between them. There are 11 residues in the CDR3. Here the CDR3 reads CSLSRTETQYF. CDR3 nucleotide sequence: TGCAGCCTGAGTCGAACAGAGACCCAGTACTTC. The full variable domain, with the rest looked up from reference TRBV29-1 and TRBJ2-5, is SAVISQKPSRDICQRGTSLTIQCQVDSQVTMMFWYRQQPGQSLTLIATANQGSEATYESGFVIDKFPISRPNLTFSTLTVSNMSPEDSSIYLCSLSRTETQYFGPGTRLLVL.

This clonotype was observed a handful of times. The chain uses TRBV7-3 and TRBJ2-1, with D tentatively TRBD1 (5 bases). Trimming shortened V by 0 bases and J by 6 bases, and 15 bases separated the two germline ends. Germline V CDR1 and CDR2: SGHTA, FQGTGA. The CDR3 covers 16 residues. CDR3 loop: CASSLTGPRVGNEQFF. The CDR3 bases are TGTGCCAGCAGCTTAACGGGGCCCAGGGTGGGCAATGAGCAGTTCTTC.

DNA of the CDR3: TGCAGTGCCGGGGGGACTGACTATGGCTACACCTTC. Its translation is CSAGGTDYGYTF. The chain recombines TRBV20-1 with TRBJ1-2; perhaps TRBD1 as D (5 bases). This CDR3 contains 12 residues. Germline V gene data show CDR1 as DFQATT and CDR2 as SNEGSKA (reference sequence). Between the trimmed V and J ends, which lost 6 bases and 3 bases, there was a span of 11 bases.

This clonotype was seen more than once but under ten times. The chain has TRBV7-9 and TRBJ2-5; D is unresolved. V lost 5 bases and J 5 bases, leaving 12 bases between the germline ends. The CDR3 loop spans 13 amino acids. Per the germline V gene, CDR1 is SEHNR and CDR2 is FQNEAQ (reference sequence). The CDR3 region is CASSLRWRETQYF. The CDR3 DNA reads as TGTGCCAGCAGCCTTCGCTGGCGGGAGACCCAGTACTTC. The whole variable domain, remainder taken from reference TRBV7-9 and TRBJ2-5, is DTGVSQNPRHKITKRGQNVTFRCDPISEHNRLYWYRQTLGQGPEFLTYFQNEAQLEKSRLLSDRFSAERPKGSFSTLEIQRTEQGDSAMYLCASSLRWRETQYFGPGTRLLVL.

The J gene is TRBJ2-1, the V gene TRBV10-2; 10 bases map to TRBD2. The V gene's germline CDR1 is WSHSY and CDR2 SAAADI. This CDR3 spans 16 amino acids. Trimming at V came to 4 bases and at J to 9 bases, leaving 12 bases not matched to a gene. The CDR3 nucleotides read TGCGCCAGCAGTGTAGGTAGGCTAGCGGGGGTCGTTGAGCAGTTCTTC. Its protein is CASSVGRLAGVVEQFF.

In this sample, this clonotype turned up a few times. The chain carries TRBV20-1 and TRBJ2-7; 8 bases map to TRBD1. This CDR3 region has 14 residues. Unmatched junction bases numbered 8, after V lost 5 bases and J lost 2 bases. Germline CDR1 DFQATT, CDR2 SNEGSKA (reference sequence). CDR3 coding DNA: TGCAGTGCTCTTTTCCGGGACAGGACCTACGAGCAGTACTTC. It specifies CSALFRDRTYEQYF.

This clonotype was seen a few times. This rearrangement joins TRBV7-2 to TRBJ2-5; 7 bases agree with TRBD1. V shed 0 bases, J shed 3 bases, and the junction held 4 bases outside the gene matches. Germline V gene sequence: CDR1 SGHTA, CDR2 FQGNSA. This CDR3 has 15 residues. CDR3 bases: TGTGCCAGCAGCTTAGCAGGGACAGTCGAAGAGACCCAGTACTTC. As protein: CASSLAGTVEETQYF.